A single TCR beta chain is shown here with its context. Antigen: not known. The sample originates from a study of PD-1 blockade in classical Hodgkin lymphoma. Notes on the study in general: Before treatment, complete responders showed about the same diversity as newly diagnosed patients. Unlike CD8+ TCR diversity, which did not rise significantly by C4D1, CD4+ TCR diversity did. Sources of repertoire differences remain undefined, possibly disease activity or prior therapy.

Every single patient, without exception, relapsed after autologous stem cell transplantation, and brentuximab vedotin exposure varied. Complete response, partial response or progressive disease were the best responses. Data came from immunoSEQ multiplex PCR; TCRdb stores just in-frame clones and leaves some out. The sample has about 110,000 clones; 89% are singletons. From germline, CDR1 is LNHDA and CDR2 SQIVND (reference sequence). The CDR3 contains 14 residues. V trimming: 3 bases; J trimming: 5 bases; junction bases outside the gene matches: 6. Source: peripheral blood mononuclear cells (PBMCs), taken before the second cycle of nivolumab. The receptor comes from a human donor with classical Hodgkin lymphoma. The genes are TRBV19 and TRBJ1-1, with 7 bases fitting TRBD1. The CDR3 DNA reads as TGTGCCAGTAGTATCAACAGGGGATTGACTGAAGCTTTCTTT. Translating it yields CASSINRGLTEAFF.